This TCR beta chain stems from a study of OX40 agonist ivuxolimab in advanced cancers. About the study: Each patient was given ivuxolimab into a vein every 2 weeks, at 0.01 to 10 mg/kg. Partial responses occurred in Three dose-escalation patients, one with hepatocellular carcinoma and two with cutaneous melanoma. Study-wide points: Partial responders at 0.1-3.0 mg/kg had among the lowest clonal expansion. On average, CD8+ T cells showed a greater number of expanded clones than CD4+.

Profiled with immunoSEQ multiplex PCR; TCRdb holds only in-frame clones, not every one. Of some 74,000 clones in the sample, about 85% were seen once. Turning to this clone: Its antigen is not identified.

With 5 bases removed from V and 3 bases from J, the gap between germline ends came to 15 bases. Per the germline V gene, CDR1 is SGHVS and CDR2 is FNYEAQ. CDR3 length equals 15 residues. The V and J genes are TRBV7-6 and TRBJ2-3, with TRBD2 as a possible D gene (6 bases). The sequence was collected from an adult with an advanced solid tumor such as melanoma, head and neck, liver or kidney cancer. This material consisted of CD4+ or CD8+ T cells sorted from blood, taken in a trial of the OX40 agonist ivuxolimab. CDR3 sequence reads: CASSPRTGETDTQYF. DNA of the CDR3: TGTGCCAGCAGCCCCCGGACGGGAGAGACAGATACGCAGTATTTT.